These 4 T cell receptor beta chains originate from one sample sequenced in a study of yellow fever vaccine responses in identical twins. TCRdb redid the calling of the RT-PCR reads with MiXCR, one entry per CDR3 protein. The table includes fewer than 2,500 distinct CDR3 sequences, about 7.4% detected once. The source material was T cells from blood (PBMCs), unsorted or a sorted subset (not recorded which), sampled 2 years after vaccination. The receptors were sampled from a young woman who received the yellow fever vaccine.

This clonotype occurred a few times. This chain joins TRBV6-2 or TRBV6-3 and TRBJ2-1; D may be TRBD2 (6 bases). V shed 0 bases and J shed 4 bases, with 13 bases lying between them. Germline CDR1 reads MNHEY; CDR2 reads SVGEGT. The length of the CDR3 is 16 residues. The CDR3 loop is CASSYSTSKGYNEQFF. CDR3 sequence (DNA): TGTGCCAGCAGTTACTCGACTAGTAAAGGGTACAATGAGCAGTTCTTC.

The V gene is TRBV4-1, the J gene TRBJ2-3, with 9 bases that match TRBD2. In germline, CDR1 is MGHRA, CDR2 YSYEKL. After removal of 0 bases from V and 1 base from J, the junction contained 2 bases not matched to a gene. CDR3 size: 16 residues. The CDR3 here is CASSQDLAGGTDTQYF. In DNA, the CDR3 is TGCGCCAGCAGCCAAGATTTAGCGGGGGGCACAGATACGCAGTATTTT.

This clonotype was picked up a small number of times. The CDR3 DNA sequence: TGTGCCATCACCCCAAAGGACAGACCACTCCACGAGCAGTACTTC. This translates into CAITPKDRPLHEQYF. V usage is TRBV10-3 and J usage is TRBJ2-7, with D possibly TRBD1 on 6 matching bases. From germline, CDR1 is ENHRY and CDR2 SYGVKD. This CDR3 spans 15 amino acids. V shed 7 bases and J shed 5 bases, with 21 bases lying between them.

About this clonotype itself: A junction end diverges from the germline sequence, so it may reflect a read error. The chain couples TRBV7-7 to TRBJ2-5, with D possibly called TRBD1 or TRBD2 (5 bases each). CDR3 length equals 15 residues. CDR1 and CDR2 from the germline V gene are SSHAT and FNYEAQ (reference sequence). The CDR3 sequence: CASSLVGTPQETQYF. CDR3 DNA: TGTGCTAGCAGCTTAGTCGGGACCCCGCAAGAGACCCAGTACTTC.